This TCR beta chain originates from a study of blood T cell repertoires in COVID-19. As for the study in general: The United States, Italy and Spain were the sources of the acute and convalescent COVID-19 samples. Sample material is recorded as cDNA or gDNA derived from T cells, B-cell-depleted T cells, or PBMCs.

Per the germline V gene, CDR1 is SGDLS and CDR2 is YYNGEE. After removal of 4 bases from V and 7 bases from J, the junction contained 7 bases not matched to a gene. This CDR3 has 15 amino acids. Original analysis: By means of reference gene primer amplification, nucleated cell counts were estimated. Profiling relied on immunoSEQ multiplex PCR, and the TCRdb table lists in-frame clones only, not all of them. That table furnishes V, J and clone size, whereas the DNA furnished D and trimming. The sample consists of 140,000 to 150,000 clones, approximately 91% of them appearing once. Input material: peripheral blood. The rearrangement links TRBV9 to TRBJ1-6; 8 nucleotides line up with TRBD1. The sequence came from a human donor in a cohort sampled during active COVID-19. The DNA of the CDR3 is TGTGCCAGCAGCCCAGGGGGGACAGGCAATTCACCCCTCCACTTT. This sequence encodes CASSPGGTGNSPLHF.